Sequencing of this T cell receptor beta chain was carried out in a study of regulatory T cells in long-lasting Graves disease. General study points: Among the persistent patients, 2,741 public clonotypes were shared, more than the approximately 1,000 shared among new patients. With a small sample size, accuracy may have been reduced.

Comments on this clonotype: The antigen is undetermined.

Time point in this sample: newly diagnosed GD, antithyroid drugs for less than 3 months. Construction of the TCR library relied on RNA isolated from PBMCs. Arm-PCR of CDR3 regions and iRepertoire HTBI primers were the basis on which TCR beta libraries were built. Original methodology: Among the samples, 60 to 65 TRBV and 14 to 15 TRBJ segments were identified. MiXCR was run by TCRdb on the multiplex PCR reads, yielding one entry per CDR3 protein. Clone size and V and J calls follow TCRdb, not the original study. The sample shows around 450,000 distinct CDR3 sequences, 15% of them seen only once. The CDR3 length is 11 residues. The germline V gene encodes CDR1 SQVTM and CDR2 ANQGSEA. Trimming removed 4 bases from V and 1 base from J, with 2 bases in between. The data were also submitted as part of a second study, on T cells in Graves' hyperthyroidism and ophthalmopathy.

This chain uses TRBV29-1 with TRBJ1-3; D is uncertain. Sequencing used peripheral blood mononuclear cells (PBMCs), obtained at new diagnosis, from a patient treated with antithyroid drugs. This TCR was recovered from a woman aged 25 to 39 with Graves disease. The CDR3 protein is CSVGSGNTIYF. In DNA, the CDR3 is TGCAGCGTTGGGTCTGGAAACACCATATATTTT.